The entry that follows covers one T cell receptor beta chain sequence. The antigen remains unidentified. For the second PCR, which ran for 7 to 11 cycles, a sample-barcoded 5' primer and a J-beta primer mix were used. TCRdb re-analysed the 5' RACE reads in MiXCR, keeping a single row per CDR3 protein. The sample shows about 1,400,000 distinct CDR3 sequences, 59% of them seen only once. Germline V lookup: CDR1 LGHDT, CDR2 YNNKEL (reference sequence). Trimming shortened V by 4 bases and J by 5 bases, and 11 bases separated the two germline ends. The CDR3 is 13 amino acids. The data originate from a study of blood T cells in healthy people across ages. About the research overall: Template switching picked up about one barcoded beta molecule for each two T cells.

Study-level results: Long-lived donors exceeded aged donors in naive CD4+ cells and diversity. A roughly linear fall in TCR beta diversity per million T cells was seen with increasing age.

The chain links TRBV3-1 to TRBJ2-5; D gene uncertain. The TCR sequence derives from a man aged 18-30 years in good health. Sample: blood. This CDR3 reads CASSRGLWETQYF. CDR3 DNA: TGTGCCAGCAGCCGTGGGTTGTGGGAGACCCAGTACTTC.